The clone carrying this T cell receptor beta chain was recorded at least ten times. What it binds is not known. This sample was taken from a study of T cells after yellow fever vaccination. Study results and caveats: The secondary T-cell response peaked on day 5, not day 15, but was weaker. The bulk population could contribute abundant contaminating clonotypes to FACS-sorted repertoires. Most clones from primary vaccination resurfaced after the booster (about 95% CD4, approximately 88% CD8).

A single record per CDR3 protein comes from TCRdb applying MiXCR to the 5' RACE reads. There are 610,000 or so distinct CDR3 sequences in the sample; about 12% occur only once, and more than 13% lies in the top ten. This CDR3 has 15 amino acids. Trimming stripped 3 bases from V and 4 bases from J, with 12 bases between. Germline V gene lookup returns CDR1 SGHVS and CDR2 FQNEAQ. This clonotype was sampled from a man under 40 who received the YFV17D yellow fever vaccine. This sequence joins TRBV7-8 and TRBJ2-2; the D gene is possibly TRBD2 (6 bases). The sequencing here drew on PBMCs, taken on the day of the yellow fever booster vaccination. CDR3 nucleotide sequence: TGTGCCAGCAGCTTGGGGCGGGAAGGCACCGGGGAGCTGTTTTTT. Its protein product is CASSLGREGTGELFF. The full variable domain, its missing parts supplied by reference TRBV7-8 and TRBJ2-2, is GAGVSQSPRYKVAKRGQDVALRCDPISGHVSLFWYQQALGQGPEFLTYFQNEAQLDKSGLPSDRFFAERPEGSVSTLKIQRTQQEDSAVYLCASSLGREGTGELFFGEGSRLTVL.